This T cell receptor (beta chain) is from a study of CD8 T cells in Susac syndrome. Study at large: There were Susac syndrome patients who were therapy-naive at blood draw, others on corticosteroids, and others on intravenous immunoglobulin alone.

RNA totalling about 0.45 to 1 ug underwent reverse transcription with random hexamers. TCRdb redid the calling of the immunoSEQ multiplex PCR reads with MiXCR, one entry per CDR3 protein. In the table there are about 180,000 distinct CDR3 sequences, roughly 92% of which are singletons. High-throughput TCR beta sequencing covered peripheral CD8+ and CD4+ T cells. Negative isolation yielded CD4+ and CD8+ T cells, and FACS enriched TEMRA cells. CDR1 LGHDT and CDR2 YNNKEL come from the germline V gene (reference sequence). The CDR3 runs to 15 residues. J lost 7 bases, V lost 2 bases, and 8 bases had no gene match.

Sequenced material: CD4+ T cells from PBMCs. The chain combines TRBV3-1 with TRBJ2-7; 10 bases map to TRBD1. This sequence was found in a human donor with Susac syndrome. The CDR3, as DNA: TGTGCCAGCAGCCAAATTGGGACAGGGGCCCGAGAGCAGTACTTC. Amino acids: CASSQIGTGAREQYF.